This entry is about one T cell receptor (beta chain). What it recognizes is unknown. This entry comes from a study of OX40 agonist ivuxolimab in advanced cancers. Study summary: People who had prior anti-PD-1, anti-PD-L1 or anti-CTLA-4 therapy could take part, and about 37% had some. There were three patients with partial responses, one having hepatocellular carcinoma and two cutaneous melanoma. General observations from the study: Some nonresponders also had low normalized T-cell clonal expansion. No antigen was identified for the clonally expanded peripheral T cells.

Using immunoSEQ multiplex PCR, the repertoire was profiled, and TCRdb retains in-frame clones only, with some absent. The data contain tens of thousands of clones, over 80% of them seen just once; the ten biggest clones take up 20% to 30%. After removal of 3 bases from V and 7 bases from J, the junction contained 0 bases not matched to a gene. CDR3 length: 12 amino acids. Per the germline V gene, CDR1 is SGDLS and CDR2 is YYNGEE. The receptor's source is an adult with an advanced solid tumor such as melanoma, head and neck, liver or kidney cancer. The chain carries TRBV9 and TRBJ2-2; 7 bases agree with TRBD1. The source material was CD4+ or CD8+ T cells sorted from blood, sampled in a trial of the OX40 agonist ivuxolimab. This CDR3 reads CASSGTGGELFF. In nucleotides, the CDR3 is TGTGCCAGCAGCGGGACAGGCGGGGAGCTGTTTTTT.